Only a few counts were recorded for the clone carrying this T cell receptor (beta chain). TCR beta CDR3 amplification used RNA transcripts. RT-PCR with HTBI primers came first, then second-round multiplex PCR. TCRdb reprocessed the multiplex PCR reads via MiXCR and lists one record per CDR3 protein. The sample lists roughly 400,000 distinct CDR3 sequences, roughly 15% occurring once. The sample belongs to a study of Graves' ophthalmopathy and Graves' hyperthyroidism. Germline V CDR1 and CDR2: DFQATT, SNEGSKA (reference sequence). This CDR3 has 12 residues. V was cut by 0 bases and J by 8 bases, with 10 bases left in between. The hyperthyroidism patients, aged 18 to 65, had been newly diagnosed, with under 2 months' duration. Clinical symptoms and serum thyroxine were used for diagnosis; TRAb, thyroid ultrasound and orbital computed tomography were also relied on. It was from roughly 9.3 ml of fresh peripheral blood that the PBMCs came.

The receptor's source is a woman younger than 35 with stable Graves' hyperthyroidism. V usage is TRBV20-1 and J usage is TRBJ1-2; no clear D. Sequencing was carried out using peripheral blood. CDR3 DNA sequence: TGCAGTGCTAGAGACCCCTCTTCCGGCTACACCTTC. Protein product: CSARDPSSGYTF.